This TCR beta chain was recorded in a study of shared clonotypes between healthy human individuals. Of note for this clone: The antigen remains undetermined.

The length of the CDR3 is 16 residues. The table came from immunoSEQ multiplex PCR; TCRdb's copy has only in-frame clones and leaves some out. The data show 100,000 to 130,000 clones, more than 65% seen once. Overall study findings and caveats: Among the subsets, naive ones generally showed larger estimated richness than memory ones.

The sample taken for sequencing was memory CD8+ T cells sorted from blood. The subset denotes: CD45RO+ cells pooled with CCR7-negative TemRA cells. The gene calls are TRBV5-2 and TRBJ1-2. TRBV5-2 counts as a pseudogene. The TCR sequence derives from a woman under 40 in good health. CDR3 sequence (DNA): TGTGCCAGCAATTGTACGAGAGAGTACGAGACCTATGGCTACACCTTC. Protein: CASNCTREYETYGYTF.